The source of this T cell receptor (beta chain) is a study of identical twins. Unique molecular identifiers were present on the cDNA, and a universal primer site came from template switching. Via MiXCR, TCRdb re-called the 5' RACE reads, giving one row per CDR3 protein. The table has under 350,000 distinct CDR3 sequences, 8% to 9.5% seen once. Study-level points and caveats: Out-of-frame TCR alpha sharing in monozygotic twins exceeded recombination model predictions.

This clonotype was counted between two and nine times. Its antigen is undetermined. This CDR3 has 16 residues. Germline-derived CDR1 and CDR2 are MGHRA and YSYEKL. Trimming shortened V by 1 base and J by 2 bases, and 12 bases separated the two germline ends. This sample was also put to use in a study of yellow fever vaccine responses in identical twins.

The specimen sequenced was CD8+ T cells sorted from blood. This clonotype was obtained from a woman younger than 30 in good health. This chain uses TRBV4-1 with TRBJ2-1; TRBD2 is a possible D gene (5 bases). CDR3 nucleotide sequence: TGCGCCAGCAGCCAAGGAGTCACGGGGACCTACAATGAGCAGTTCTTC. It translates to CASSQGVTGTYNEQFF.